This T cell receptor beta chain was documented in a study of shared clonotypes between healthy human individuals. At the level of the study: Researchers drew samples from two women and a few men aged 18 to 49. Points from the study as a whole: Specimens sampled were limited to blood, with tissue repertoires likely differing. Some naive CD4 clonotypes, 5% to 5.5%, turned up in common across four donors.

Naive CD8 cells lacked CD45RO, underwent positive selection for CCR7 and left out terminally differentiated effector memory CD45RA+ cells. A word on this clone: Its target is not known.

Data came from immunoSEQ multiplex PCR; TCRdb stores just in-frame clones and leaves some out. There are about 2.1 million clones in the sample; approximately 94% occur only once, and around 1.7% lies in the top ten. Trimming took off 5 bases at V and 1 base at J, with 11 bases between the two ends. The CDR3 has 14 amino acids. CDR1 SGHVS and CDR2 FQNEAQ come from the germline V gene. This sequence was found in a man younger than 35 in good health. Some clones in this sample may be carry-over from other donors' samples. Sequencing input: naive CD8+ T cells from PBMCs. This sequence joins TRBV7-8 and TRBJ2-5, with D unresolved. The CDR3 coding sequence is TGTGCCAGCAGCATCCGACAAACCCAAGAGACCCAGTACTTC. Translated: CASSIRQTQETQYF.